This is a list of T cell receptor beta chains from one sample in a study of OX40 agonist ivuxolimab in advanced cancers. Using immunoSEQ multiplex PCR, the repertoire was profiled, and TCRdb retains in-frame clones only, with some absent. The sample contains roughly 63,000 clones, roughly 86% of which appear only once. The sequencing here drew on CD4+ or CD8+ T cells sorted from blood, taken in a trial of the OX40 agonist ivuxolimab. These receptors were obtained from an adult with an advanced solid tumor such as melanoma, head and neck, liver or kidney cancer. Both conserved end residues are part of each CDR3. The D gene is left open where the match is weak. Clone size is shown for a subset of rows, as once, few, many or a class of expanded clone.

CDR3 DNA	CDR3 protein	D gene	clone size	V gene	J gene
TGTGCCAGCAGCCCCGAAGCAAGGTTTCGCTCTGGAAACACCATATATTTT	CASSPEARFRSGNTIYF	NA	NA	TRBV5-5	TRBJ1-3
TGCGCCAGCAGCCCAGGGCGGGGGGCCCAAGAGACCCAGTACTTC	CASSPGRGAQETQYF	TRBD2	NA	TRBV5-1	TRBJ2-5
TGTGCCAGCAGATCCCGGGACAGCCCAACCTTCTTC	CASRSRDSPTFF	TRBD1	NA	TRBV11-2	TRBJ2-1
TGTGCCAGCAGTTGGGGACAGGGGGTGATCACCCAGCATTTT	CASSWGQGVITQHF	TRBD1	NA	TRBV6-6	TRBJ1-5
TGTGCCAGCAGCTTAGCGAAGACAGGCGGTGAATTCCTGTTTTTT	CASSLAKTGGEFLFF	NA	NA	TRBV7-9	TRBJ1-4
TGTGCCAGCAGACAGGGGTACGAGCAGTACTTC	CASRQGYEQYF	TRBD1	once	TRBV6-5	TRBJ2-7
TGCAGGCTCAGGGAGGAGGAGACCCAGTACTTC	CRLREEETQYF	NA	once	TRBV20-1	TRBJ2-5
TGTGCCAGCAGTGCCGTCTTCGTGGGGGGGGCGCCTGGAAACACCATATATTTT	CASSAVFVGGAPGNTIYF	NA	NA	TRBV6-1	TRBJ1-3
TGTGCCAGCAGTGAAGTCGGTAGGGGCCGACGTACGGGGACCCAGTACTTC	CASSEVGRGRRTGTQYF	NA	once	TRBV6-1	TRBJ2-5
TGTGCCAGCAGCCGCTTCGGCACAGATACGCAGTATTTT	CASSRFGTDTQYF	NA	NA	TRBV11-2	TRBJ2-3
TGTGCCATCCAGGGGGCGTCTCTCTACGAGCAGTACTTC	CAIQGASLYEQYF	TRBD1	NA	TRBV6-1	TRBJ2-7
TGTGCCAGCAGGAGTGGACTCAGCTCGGGCTCACCCCTCCACTTT	CASRSGLSSGSPLHF	NA	NA	TRBV7-2	TRBJ1-6
TGTGCCAGTACCTTGGGACAGTTAGGCACTGAAGCTTTCTTT	CASTLGQLGTEAFF	TRBD1	NA	TRBV19	TRBJ1-1
TGCGCCAGCAGTTCCAGATCCGGGACAGAGAATGGCTACACCTTC	CASSSRSGTENGYTF	TRBD1	NA	TRBV5-1	TRBJ1-2
TGTGCCAGCAGCTTAGCGTCCTCGGGGAACACTGAAGCTTTCTTT	CASSLASSGNTEAFF	NA	NA	TRBV7-2	TRBJ1-1
TGTGCCAGCGGAGGAGTAGCGGGAGGGGGAGGAGAGACCCAGTACTTC	CASGGVAGGGGETQYF	TRBD2	once	TRBV2	TRBJ2-5
TGTGCCAGCAGCCCAGGGGTAGCGGGAGGGCTAACGCAGTATTTT	CASSPGVAGGLTQYF	TRBD2	NA	TRBV13	TRBJ2-3
TGTGCCAGCAGTATTATATCTTCGGGCACAGATACGCAGTATTTT	CASSIISSGTDTQYF	NA	NA	TRBV2	TRBJ2-3
TGTGCCAGCAGCTTGTTCCAGGGTCAAGAGACCCAGTACTTC	CASSLFQGQETQYF	NA	once	TRBV7-2	TRBJ2-5
TGTGCCAGTAGTATAGATCCCCGGGAGAACTATGGCTACACCTTC	CASSIDPRENYGYTF	NA	NA	TRBV19	TRBJ1-2
TGTGCCAGCAGTTCCCGGACAGATAATGAGCAGTTCTTC	CASSSRTDNEQFF	NA	NA	TRBV6-5	TRBJ2-1
TGCGCCAGCAGCCAAGACTCTGGAAACACCATATATTTT	CASSQDSGNTIYF	NA	NA	TRBV4-3	TRBJ1-3
TGCAGCGCCGGCGGTTTCAAGGGAGATACGCAGTATTTT	CSAGGFKGDTQYF	NA	once	TRBV29-1	TRBJ2-3
TGTGCCAGCAGCTTAGGCGGGGGGGCCTGGAATGAGCAGTTCTTC	CASSLGGGAWNEQFF	TRBD2	NA	TRBV11-2	TRBJ2-1
TGTGCCAGCTCACCACCCGGGACTAGCGGTTACGAGCAGTACTTC	CASSPPGTSGYEQYF	TRBD2	NA	TRBV18	TRBJ2-7
TGCAGCGTTGGGGAACAGACCTATGGCTACACCTTC	CSVGEQTYGYTF	NA	NA	TRBV29-1	TRBJ1-2
TGTGCCAGCTCACCGACGCAGACAGATACGCAGTATTTT	CASSPTQTDTQYF	NA	once	TRBV18	TRBJ2-3
TGTGCCAGCAGCTCCAACAGGGGGCTCAGAAACACCATATATTTT	CASSSNRGLRNTIYF	TRBD1	NA	TRBV6-6	TRBJ1-3
TGTGCCAGCGGTACGAGGGGACTAGCGACAGATACGCAGTATTTT	CASGTRGLATDTQYF	TRBD2	once	TRBV2	TRBJ2-3
TGTGCCAGTAGTATACCGGGCCCCAAACCGGGTGGCTACACCTTC	CASSIPGPKPGGYTF	NA	NA	TRBV19	TRBJ1-2
TGTGCCAGCAGCCCCGGAGGACAGGGGATCCACGAGCAGTACTTC	CASSPGGQGIHEQYF	TRBD1	NA	TRBV7-6	TRBJ2-7